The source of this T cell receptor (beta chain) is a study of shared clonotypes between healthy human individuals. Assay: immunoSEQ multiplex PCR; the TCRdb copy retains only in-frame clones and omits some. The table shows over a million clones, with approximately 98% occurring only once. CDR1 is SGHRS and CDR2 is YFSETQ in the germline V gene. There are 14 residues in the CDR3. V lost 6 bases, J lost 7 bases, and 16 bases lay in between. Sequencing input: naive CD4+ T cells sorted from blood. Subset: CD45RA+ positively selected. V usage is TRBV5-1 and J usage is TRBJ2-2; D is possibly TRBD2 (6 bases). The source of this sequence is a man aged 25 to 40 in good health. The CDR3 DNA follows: TGCGCCAGCAACTCAGGAGGGGCGGGCGGGGAGCTGTTTTTT. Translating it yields CASNSGGAGGELFF.